The T cell receptor beta chain described here comes from a study of blood T cell repertoires in COVID-19. For the study at large: Acute and convalescent COVID-19 samples came from the United States, Italy and Spain. From T cells, B-cell-depleted T cells, or PBMCs came the material, which was cDNA or gDNA.

Germline CDR1 reads MGHRA; CDR2 reads YSYEKL. Trimming pared 9 bases from V and 1 base from J, leaving 12 bases between. This CDR3 is 13 amino acids long. Here immunoSEQ multiplex PCR was the method, and the copy in TCRdb shows in-frame clones only, minus some. The sample carries around 98,000 clones, 84% recorded once. This TCR derives from a woman aged 55-69 years with acute or convalescent COVID-19. The chain uses TRBV4-1 and TRBJ2-5; D is perhaps TRBD2 (5 bases). Sequencing was done on a sample of peripheral blood. The CDR3 loop reads CASSDRGQETQYF. Written as DNA, the CDR3 is TGCGCCAGTAGTGACCGGGGCCAAGAGACCCAGTACTTC.